The present TCR beta chain was sequenced within a study of blood T cell repertoires in COVID-19. Study overall: Acute-phase and convalescent COVID-19 samples originated in the United States, Italy and Spain. The cDNA or gDNA used as material had been derived from T cells, B-cell-depleted T cells, or PBMCs.

Enrolment of Seattle patients took place during active infection, and they were followed longitudinally. As processed by the authors: Amplified reference gene primers provided the basis for estimating nucleated cell counts. Method: immunoSEQ multiplex PCR; TCRdb's copy keeps in-frame clones and lacks some. Clone size and the V and J calls come from that table; the DNA yielded D and trimming. Of roughly 53,000 clones listed, about 89% are singletons. V shed 5 bases, J shed 2 bases, and the junction held 5 bases outside the gene matches. Germline loops: CDR1 SGHVS, CDR2 FQNEAQ. The CDR3 has 14 amino acids.

Material for sequencing was peripheral blood. This sequence joins TRBV7-8 and TRBJ2-5, with TRBD2 matching over 7 bases. This receptor was obtained from a woman older than 75 with COVID-19, enrolled during active disease. The CDR3, as DNA: TGTGCCAGCAGCGGGGGGGGATATCAAGAGACCCAGTACTTC. This codes for CASSGGGYQETQYF.